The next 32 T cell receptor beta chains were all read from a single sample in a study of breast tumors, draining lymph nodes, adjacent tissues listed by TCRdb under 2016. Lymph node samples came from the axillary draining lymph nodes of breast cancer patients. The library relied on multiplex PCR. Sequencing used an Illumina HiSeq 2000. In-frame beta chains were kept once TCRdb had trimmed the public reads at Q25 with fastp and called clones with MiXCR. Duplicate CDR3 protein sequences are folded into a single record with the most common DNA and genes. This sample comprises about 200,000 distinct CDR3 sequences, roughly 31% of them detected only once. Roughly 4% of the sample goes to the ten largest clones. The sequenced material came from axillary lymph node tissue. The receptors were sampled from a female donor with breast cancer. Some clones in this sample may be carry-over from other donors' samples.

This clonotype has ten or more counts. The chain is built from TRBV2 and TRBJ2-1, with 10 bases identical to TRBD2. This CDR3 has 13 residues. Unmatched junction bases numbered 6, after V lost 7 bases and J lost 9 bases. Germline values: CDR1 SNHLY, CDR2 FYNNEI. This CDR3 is CASKREGQGEQFF. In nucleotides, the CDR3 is TGTGCCAGCAAGCGGGAGGGCCAAGGTGAGCAGTTCTTC.

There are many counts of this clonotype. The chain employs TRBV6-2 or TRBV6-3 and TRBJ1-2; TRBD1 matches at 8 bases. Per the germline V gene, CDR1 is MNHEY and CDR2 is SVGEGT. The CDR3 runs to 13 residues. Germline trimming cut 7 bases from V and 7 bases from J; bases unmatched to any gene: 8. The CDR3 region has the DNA TGTGCCAGCACGACAGGGGCAGCTCCTGGCTACACCTTC. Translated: CASTTGAAPGYTF.

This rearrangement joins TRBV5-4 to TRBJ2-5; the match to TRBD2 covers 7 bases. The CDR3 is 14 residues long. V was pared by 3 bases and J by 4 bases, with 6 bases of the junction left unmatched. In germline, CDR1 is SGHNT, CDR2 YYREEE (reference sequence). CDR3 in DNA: TGTGCCAGCAGCTCGGGAGGAGGAGGAGAGACCCAGTACTTC. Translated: CASSSGGGGETQYF. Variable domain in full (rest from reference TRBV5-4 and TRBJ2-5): ETGVTQSPTHLIKTRGQQVTLRCSSQSGHNTVSWYQQALGQGPQFIFQYYREEENGRGNFPPRFSGLQFPNYSSELNVNALELDDSALYLCASSSGGGGETQYFGPGTRLLVL.

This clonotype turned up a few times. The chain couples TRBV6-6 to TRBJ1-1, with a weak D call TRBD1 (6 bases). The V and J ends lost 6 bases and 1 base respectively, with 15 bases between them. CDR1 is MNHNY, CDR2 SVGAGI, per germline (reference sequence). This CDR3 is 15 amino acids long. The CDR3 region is CASSFPGAANTEAFF. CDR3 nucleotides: TGTGCCAGCAGCTTCCCGGGGGCGGCGAACACTGAAGCTTTCTTT.

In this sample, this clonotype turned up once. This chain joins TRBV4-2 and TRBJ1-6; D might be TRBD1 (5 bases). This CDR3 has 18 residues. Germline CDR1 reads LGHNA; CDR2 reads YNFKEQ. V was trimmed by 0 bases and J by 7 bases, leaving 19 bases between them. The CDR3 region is CASSQDRGFAGKNSPLHF. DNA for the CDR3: TGTGCCAGCAGCCAAGATAGGGGATTTGCCGGGAAGAATTCACCCCTCCACTTT.

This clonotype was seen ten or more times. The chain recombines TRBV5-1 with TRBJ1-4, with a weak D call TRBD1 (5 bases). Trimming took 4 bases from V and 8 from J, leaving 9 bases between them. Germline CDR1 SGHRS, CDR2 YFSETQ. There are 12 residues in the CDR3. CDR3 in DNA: TGCGCCAGCAGCAGGGAGGGGGAAAAACTGTTTTTT. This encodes CASSREGEKLFF.

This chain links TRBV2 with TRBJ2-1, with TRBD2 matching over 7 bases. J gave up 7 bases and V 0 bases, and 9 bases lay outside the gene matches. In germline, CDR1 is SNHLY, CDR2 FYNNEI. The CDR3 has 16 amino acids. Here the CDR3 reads CASSEAVLAKGNEQFF. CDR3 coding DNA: TGTGCCAGCAGTGAAGCTGTACTAGCGAAGGGAAATGAGCAGTTCTTC.

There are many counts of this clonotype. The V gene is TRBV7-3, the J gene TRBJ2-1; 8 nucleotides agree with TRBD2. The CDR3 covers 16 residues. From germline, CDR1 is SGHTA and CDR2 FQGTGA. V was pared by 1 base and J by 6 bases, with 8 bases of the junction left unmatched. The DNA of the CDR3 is TGTGCCAGCAGCTTAATTGAACTAGCGGTGACCAATGAGCAGTTCTTC. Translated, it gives CASSLIELAVTNEQFF.

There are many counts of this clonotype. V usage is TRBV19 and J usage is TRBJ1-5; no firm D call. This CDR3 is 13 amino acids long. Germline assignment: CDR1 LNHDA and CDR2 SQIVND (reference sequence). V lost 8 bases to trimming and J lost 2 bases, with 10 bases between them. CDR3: CASQVAGNQPQHF. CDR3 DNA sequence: TGTGCCAGTCAGGTCGCCGGCAATCAGCCCCAGCATTTT.

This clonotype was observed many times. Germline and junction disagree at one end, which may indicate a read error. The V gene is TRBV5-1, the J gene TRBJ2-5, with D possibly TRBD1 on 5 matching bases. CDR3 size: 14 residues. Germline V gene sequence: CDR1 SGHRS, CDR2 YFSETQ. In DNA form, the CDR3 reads TGCGCCAGCAGCTTTGCAGACAGACAAGACACCCAGTACTTC. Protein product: CASSFADRQDTQYF.

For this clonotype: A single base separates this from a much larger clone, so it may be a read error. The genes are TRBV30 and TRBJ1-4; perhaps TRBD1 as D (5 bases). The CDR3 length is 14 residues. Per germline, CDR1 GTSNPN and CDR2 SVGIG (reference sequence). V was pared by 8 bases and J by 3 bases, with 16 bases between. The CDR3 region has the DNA TGTGCCATGGGACGGGGGATGGCTAATGAAAAACTGTTTTTT. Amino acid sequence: CAMGRGMANEKLFF.

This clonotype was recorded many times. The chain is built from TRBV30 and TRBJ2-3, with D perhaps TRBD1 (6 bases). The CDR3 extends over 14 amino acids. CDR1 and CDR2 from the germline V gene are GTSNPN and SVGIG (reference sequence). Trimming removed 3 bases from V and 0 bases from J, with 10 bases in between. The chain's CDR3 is CAWSQGTSTDTQYF. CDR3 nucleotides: TGTGCCTGGAGCCAGGGGACAAGCACAGATACGCAGTATTTT.

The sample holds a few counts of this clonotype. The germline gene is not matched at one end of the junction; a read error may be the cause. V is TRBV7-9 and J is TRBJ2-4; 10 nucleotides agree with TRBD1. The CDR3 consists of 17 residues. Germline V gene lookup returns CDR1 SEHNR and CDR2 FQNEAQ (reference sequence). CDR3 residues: CASSLAGQGYAKNLQYF. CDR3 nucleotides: TGTGCCAGCAGCTTAGCGGGACAGGGGTACGCCAAAAACCTTCAGTACTTC.

In nucleotides, the CDR3 is TGTGCCAGCAGCACCGGGGAGACTGATACGCAGTATTTT. This gives the protein CASSTGETDTQYF. This chain joins TRBV5-4 and TRBJ2-3, with D possibly TRBD2 on 5 matching bases. Germline lookup yields CDR1 SGHNT and CDR2 YYREEE (reference sequence). The CDR3 is made up of 13 amino acids. Trimming stripped 4 bases from V and 6 bases from J, with 12 bases between.

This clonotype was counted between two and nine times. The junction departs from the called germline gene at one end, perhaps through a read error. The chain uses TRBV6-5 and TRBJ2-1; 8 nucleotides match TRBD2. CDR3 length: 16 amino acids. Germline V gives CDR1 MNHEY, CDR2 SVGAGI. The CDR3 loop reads CASSHSGTRKYNEQFF. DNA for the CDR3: TGTGCCAGCAGTCACTCCGGGACTAGGAAGTACAATGAGCAGTTCTTC.

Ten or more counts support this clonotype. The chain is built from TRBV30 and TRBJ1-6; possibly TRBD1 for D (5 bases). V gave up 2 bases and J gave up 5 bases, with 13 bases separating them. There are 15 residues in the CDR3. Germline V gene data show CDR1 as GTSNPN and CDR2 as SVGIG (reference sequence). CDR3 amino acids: CAWSFGTVDNSPLHF. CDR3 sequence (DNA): TGTGCCTGGAGTTTTGGGACGGTGGATAATTCACCCCTCCACTTT.

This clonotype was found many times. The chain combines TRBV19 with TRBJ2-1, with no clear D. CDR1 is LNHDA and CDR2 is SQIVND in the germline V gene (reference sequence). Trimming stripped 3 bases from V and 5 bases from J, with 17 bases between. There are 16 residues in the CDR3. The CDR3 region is CASSIFSQSQHNEQFF. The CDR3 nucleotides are TGTGCCAGTAGTATCTTCTCCCAAAGTCAGCACAATGAGCAGTTCTTC.

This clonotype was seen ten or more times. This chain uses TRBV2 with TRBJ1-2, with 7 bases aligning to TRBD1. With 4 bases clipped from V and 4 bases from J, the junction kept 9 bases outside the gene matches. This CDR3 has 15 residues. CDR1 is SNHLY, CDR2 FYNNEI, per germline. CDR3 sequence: CASSGLTGTGYGYTF. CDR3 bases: TGTGCCAGCAGTGGCTTGACAGGGACGGGCTATGGCTACACCTTC. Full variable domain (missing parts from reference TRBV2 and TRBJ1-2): EPEVTQTPSHQVTQMGQEVILRCVPISNHLYFYWYRQILGQKVEFLVSFYNNEISEKSEIFDDQFSVERPDGSNFTLKIRSTKLEDSAMYFCASSGLTGTGYGYTFGSGTRLTVV.

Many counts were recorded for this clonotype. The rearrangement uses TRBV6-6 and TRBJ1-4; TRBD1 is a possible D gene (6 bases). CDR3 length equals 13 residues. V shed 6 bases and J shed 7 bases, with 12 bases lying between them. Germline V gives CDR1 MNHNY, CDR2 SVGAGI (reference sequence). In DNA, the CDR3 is TGTGCCAGCAGCGCCAGGGGTGGTGAAAAACTGTTTTTT. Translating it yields CASSARGGEKLFF.

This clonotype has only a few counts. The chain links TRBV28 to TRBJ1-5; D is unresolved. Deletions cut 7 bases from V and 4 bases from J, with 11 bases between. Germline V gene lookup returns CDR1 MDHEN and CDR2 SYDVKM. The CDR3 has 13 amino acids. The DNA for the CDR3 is TGTGCCAGCAACTGGGGTCTTAATCAGCCCCAGCATTTT. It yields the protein CASNWGLNQPQHF.

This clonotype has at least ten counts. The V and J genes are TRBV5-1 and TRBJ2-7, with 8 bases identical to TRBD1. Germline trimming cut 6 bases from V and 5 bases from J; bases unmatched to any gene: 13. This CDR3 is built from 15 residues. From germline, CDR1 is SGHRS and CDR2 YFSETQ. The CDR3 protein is CASKGMLGQVDEQYF. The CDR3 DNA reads TGCGCCAGCAAGGGTATGTTGGGACAGGTGGACGAGCAGTACTTC.

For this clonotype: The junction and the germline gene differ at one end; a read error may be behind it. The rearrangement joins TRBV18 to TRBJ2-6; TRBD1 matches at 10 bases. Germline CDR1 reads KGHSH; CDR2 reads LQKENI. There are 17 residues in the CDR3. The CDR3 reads CASPPQTGGAGANVLTF. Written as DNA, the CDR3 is TGTGCCAGCCCACCGCAGACAGGGGGCGCTGGGGCCAACGTCCTGACTTTC.

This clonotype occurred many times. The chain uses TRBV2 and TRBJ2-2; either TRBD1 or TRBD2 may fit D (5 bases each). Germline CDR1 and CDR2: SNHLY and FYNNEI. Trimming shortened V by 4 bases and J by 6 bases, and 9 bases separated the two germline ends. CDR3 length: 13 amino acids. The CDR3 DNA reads TGTGCCAGCAGTGGGGACCCCCCCGGGGAGCTGTTTTTT. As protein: CASSGDPPGELFF.

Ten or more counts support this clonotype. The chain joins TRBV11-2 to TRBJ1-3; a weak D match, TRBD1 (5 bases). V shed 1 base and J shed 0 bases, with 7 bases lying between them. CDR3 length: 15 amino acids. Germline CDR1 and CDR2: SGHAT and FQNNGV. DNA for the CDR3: TGTGCCAGCAGCTTAGGGCAGGGCTCTGGAAACACCATATATTTT. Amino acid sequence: CASSLGQGSGNTIYF.

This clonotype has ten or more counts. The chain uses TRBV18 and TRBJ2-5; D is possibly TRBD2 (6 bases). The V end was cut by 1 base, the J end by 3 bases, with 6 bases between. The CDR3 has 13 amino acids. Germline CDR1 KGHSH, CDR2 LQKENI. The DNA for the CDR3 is TGTGCCAGCTCACCACTAGCGGAAGAGACCCAGTACTTC. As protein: CASSPLAEETQYF.

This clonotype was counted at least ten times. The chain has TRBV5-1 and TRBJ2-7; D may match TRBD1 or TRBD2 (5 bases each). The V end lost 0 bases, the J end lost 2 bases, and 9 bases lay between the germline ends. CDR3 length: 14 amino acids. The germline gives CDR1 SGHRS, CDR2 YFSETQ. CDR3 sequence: CASSLGDGTYEQYF. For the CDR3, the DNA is TGCGCCAGCAGCTTGGGGGACGGCACCTACGAGCAGTACTTC.

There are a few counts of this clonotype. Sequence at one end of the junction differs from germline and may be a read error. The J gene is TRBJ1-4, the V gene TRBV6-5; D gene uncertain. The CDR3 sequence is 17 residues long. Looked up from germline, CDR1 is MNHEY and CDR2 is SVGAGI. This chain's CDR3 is CASSHSILSGANEKLFF. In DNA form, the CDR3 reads TGTGCCAGCAGTCACTCGATATTATCGGGAGCTAATGAAAAACTGTTTTTT.

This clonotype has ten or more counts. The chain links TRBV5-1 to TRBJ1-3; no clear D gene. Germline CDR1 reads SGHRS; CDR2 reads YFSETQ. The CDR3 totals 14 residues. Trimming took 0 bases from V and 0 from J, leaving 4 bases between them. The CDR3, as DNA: TGCGCCAGCAGCTTGGACAGCTCTGGAAACACCATATATTTT. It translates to CASSLDSSGNTIYF.

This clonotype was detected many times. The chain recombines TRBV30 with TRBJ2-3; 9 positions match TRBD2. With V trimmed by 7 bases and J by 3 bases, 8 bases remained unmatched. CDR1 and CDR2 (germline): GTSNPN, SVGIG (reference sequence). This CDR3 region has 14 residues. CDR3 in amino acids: CAYASSGVTDTQYF. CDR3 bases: TGTGCCTACGCATCTAGCGGGGTGACAGATACGCAGTATTTT. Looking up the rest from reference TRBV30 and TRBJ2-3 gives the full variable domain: SQTIHQWPATLVQPVGSPLSLECTVEGTSNPNLYWYRQAAGRGLQLLFYSVGIGQISSEVPQNLSASRPQDRQFILSSKKLLLSDSGFYLCAYASSGVTDTQYFGPGTRLTVL.

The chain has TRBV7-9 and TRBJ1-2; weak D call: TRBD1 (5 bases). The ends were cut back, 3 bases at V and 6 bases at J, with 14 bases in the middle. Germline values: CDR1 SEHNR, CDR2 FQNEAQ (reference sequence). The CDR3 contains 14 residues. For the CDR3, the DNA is TGTGCCAGCAGCTTTGTCGGGGGATCCCATGGCTACACCTTC. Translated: CASSFVGGSHGYTF.

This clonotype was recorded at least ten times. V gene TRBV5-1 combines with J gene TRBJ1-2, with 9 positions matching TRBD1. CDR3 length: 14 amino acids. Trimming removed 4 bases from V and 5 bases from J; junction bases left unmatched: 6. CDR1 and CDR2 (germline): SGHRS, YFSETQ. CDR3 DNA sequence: TGCGCCAGCAGCAAGGGTGGGACAGGGTATGGCTACACCTTC. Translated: CASSKGGTGYGYTF. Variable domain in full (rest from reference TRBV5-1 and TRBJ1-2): KAGVTQTPRYLIKTRGQQVTLSCSPISGHRSVSWYQQTPGQGLQFLFEYFSETQRNKGNFPGRFSGRQFSNSRSEMNVSTLELGDSALYLCASSKGGTGYGYTFGSGTRLTVV.

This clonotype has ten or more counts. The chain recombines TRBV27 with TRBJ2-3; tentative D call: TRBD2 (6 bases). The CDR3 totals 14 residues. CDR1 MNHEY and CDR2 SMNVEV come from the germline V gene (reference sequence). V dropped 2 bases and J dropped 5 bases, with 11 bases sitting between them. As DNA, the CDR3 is TGTGCCAGCAGTTTAGAACGGGGGATAGATACGCAGTATTTT. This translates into CASSLERGIDTQYF.